The 3 T cell receptor beta chains below were found in one sample sequenced in a study of T cells after yellow fever vaccination. TCRdb re-derived calls from the 5' RACE reads in MiXCR, one entry per CDR3 protein. The sample lists under 600,000 distinct CDR3 sequences; 20% to 25% were seen once. Sequenced here: PBMCs, sampled approximately 20 days after the first yellow fever vaccination. All receptors derive from a young man who received the YFV17D yellow fever vaccine.

This clonotype has more than one count but fewer than ten. The chain is built from TRBV28 and TRBJ2-2; no reliable D call. This CDR3 contains 14 residues. V lost 6 bases and J 7 bases, leaving 15 bases between the germline ends. Germline V CDR1 and CDR2: MDHEN, SYDVKM. The CDR3 sequence: CASSPGFAHGELFF. In nucleotides, the CDR3 is TGTGCCAGCAGCCCCGGGTTCGCCCACGGGGAGCTGTTTTTT.

This clonotype was counted between two and nine times. The chain carries TRBV28 and TRBJ1-4, with D hard to call. Trimming left V 1 base short and J 2 bases short, with 5 bases between. This CDR3 comprises 14 residues. Germline CDR1 and CDR2: MDHEN and SYDVKM. The CDR3 DNA reads as TGTGCCAGCAGTTTATTTCAGACTAATGAAAAACTGTTTTTT. Its protein is CASSLFQTNEKLFF. Complete variable domain (other parts from reference TRBV28 and TRBJ1-4): DVKVTQSSRYLVKRTGEKVFLECVQDMDHENMFWYRQDPGLGLRLIYFSYDVKMKEKGDIPEGYSVSREKKERFSLILESASTNQTSMYLCASSLFQTNEKLFFGSGTQLSVL.

The J gene is TRBJ2-1, the V gene TRBV6-1, with 8 bases identical to TRBD2. The V gene end was trimmed by 6 bases and the J gene end by 2 bases; junction bases not matched to a gene: 3. The germline CDR1 and CDR2 sequences are MNHNS and SASEGT. The CDR3 sequence is 14 residues long. In DNA form, the CDR3 reads TGTGCCAGCAGATCCGGGGGGGCCTACAATGAGCAGTTCTTC. This sequence encodes CASRSGGAYNEQFF.